This paragraph covers one TCR beta chain sequence. As yet, its antigen is unknown. The data stem from a study of regulatory T cells in long-lasting Graves disease. The study's findings and limits: Newly diagnosed Graves' patients exceeded persistent ones in TCR diversity.

As for time point: newly diagnosed GD, antithyroid drugs for less than 3 months. PBMC-derived RNA was used for the TCR library. Library construction for TCR beta used iRepertoire HTBI primers and Arm-PCR of CDR3 regions. TCRdb redid the calling of the multiplex PCR reads with MiXCR, one entry per CDR3 protein. The sample has some 220,000 distinct CDR3 sequences, approximately 18% seen once. The germline V gene has CDR1 MDHEN and CDR2 SYDVKM. This CDR3 region has 14 residues. Trimming at V came to 5 bases and at J to 3 bases, leaving 6 bases not matched to a gene. These data were also filed under a second study, of T cells in Graves' hyperthyroidism and ophthalmopathy.

The starting material was peripheral blood mononuclear cells (PBMCs), obtained at new diagnosis, from a patient treated with antithyroid drugs. The origin of this receptor is a woman aged 25 to 39 with Graves disease. The rearrangement joins TRBV28 to TRBJ2-5; 7 bases map to TRBD1. CDR3 in amino acids: CASSPSTGKETQYF. The DNA for the CDR3 is TGTGCCAGCAGTCCCTCGACAGGGAAAGAGACCCAGTACTTC.